This TCR beta chain emerged from a study of monozygotic twins with inflammatory bowel disease. Study-level points and caveats: A lone strong IBD-associated signal or clonotype found no support.

The blood volume drawn from each donor was 2.5 ml. The germline gives CDR1 LNHDA, CDR2 SQIVND (reference sequence). The CDR3 sequence is 15 residues long. Reprocessing the 5' RACE reads, TCRdb reports a single entry for every CDR3 protein and omits DNA. The ten most abundant clones cover approximately 2.8% of a sample with 300,000 to 400,000 distinct CDR3 sequences. Concerning this clonotype itself: Its antigen is unidentified.

The specimen was blood. The gene calls are TRBV19 and TRBJ2-5; there is no DNA to check the TCRdb D call of TRBD1. The clonotype comes from a human donor with ulcerative colitis or Crohn's disease, or a healthy co-twin of an affected twin (not recorded which). The CDR3 loop reads CASSIGGPQGETQYF.